Each of the 27 T cell receptor beta chains below was sequenced from the same sample in a study of CD8 T cells in Susac syndrome. Reverse transcription used 0.5 to 1 ug RNA and random hexamers. TCRdb reanalysed the immunoSEQ multiplex PCR reads using MiXCR and keeps one entry per CDR3 protein. There are tens of thousands of distinct CDR3 sequences in the sample; about 94% occur only once, and 0.45% lies in the top ten. The sequencing sample was made of CD8+ T cells from PBMCs. Receptors originate from a human donor with Susac syndrome.

This chain links TRBV27 with TRBJ2-1; D may be TRBD2 (5 bases). Germline assignment: CDR1 MNHEY and CDR2 SMNVEV (reference sequence). V was shortened by 2 bases and J by 7 bases, with 12 bases between the two germline ends. This CDR3 has 14 residues. The CDR3 DNA is TGTGCCAGCAGTTTAGCGGGCGGTATTAATGAGCAGTTCTTC. It yields the protein CASSLAGGINEQFF.

Only one count was recorded for this clonotype. This chain links TRBV7-9 with TRBJ1-4, with D possibly TRBD1 on 6 matching bases. CDR1 and CDR2 from the germline V gene are SEHNR and FQNEAQ (reference sequence). The CDR3 runs to 13 residues. Trimming removed 4 bases from V and 8 bases from J, with 11 bases in between. CDR3 nucleotides: TGTGCCAGCAGCTCCGGACAGCCAGAAAAACTGTTTTTT. It specifies CASSSGQPEKLFF.

V usage is TRBV7-2 and J usage is TRBJ1-2; 9 bases are shared with TRBD1. V lost 2 bases to trimming and J lost 7 bases; unmatched junction nucleotides: 5. This CDR3 contains 14 residues. Germline V gives CDR1 SGHTA, CDR2 FQGNSA. CDR3 protein: CASSLNRQGVGYTF. The CDR3 DNA reads TGTGCCAGCAGCTTAAATCGACAGGGGGTTGGCTACACCTTC.

This clonotype showed up just a few times. This chain links TRBV5-4 with TRBJ2-5, with D tentatively TRBD1 or TRBD2 (6 bases each). Between the trimmed V and J ends, which lost 4 bases and 5 bases, there was a span of 15 bases. Germline assignment: CDR1 SGHNT and CDR2 YYREEE (reference sequence). The CDR3 covers 14 residues. The CDR3 protein is CASSLRRGEETQYF. The CDR3 bases are TGTGCCAGCAGCCTGAGGAGGGGGGAGGAGACCCAGTACTTC.

This clonotype came up once. V usage is TRBV18 and J usage is TRBJ2-2; a weak D match, TRBD2 (5 bases). The CDR3 extends over 18 amino acids. Trimming removed 1 base from V and 4 bases from J, with 19 bases in between. From germline, CDR1 is KGHSH and CDR2 LQKENI. The CDR3 reads CASSPLGSSTNPTGELFF. The CDR3 region has the DNA TGTGCCAGCTCACCACTAGGGAGCTCTACAAACCCCACCGGGGAGCTGTTTTTT.

CDR3 sequence: CASSLVSRTGYGNQPQHF. CDR3 DNA sequence: TGTGCCAGCAGCTTAGTATCCCGGACAGGGTACGGCAATCAGCCCCAGCATTTT. The chain joins TRBV7-9 to TRBJ1-5; 8 positions match TRBD1. The V and J ends lost 1 base and 2 bases, in that order; junction bases with no gene match: 10. The CDR3 spans 18 residues. CDR1 is SEHNR, CDR2 FQNEAQ, per germline (reference sequence). Using reference TRBV7-9 and TRBJ1-5 for the parts outside the CDR3, the full variable domain is DTGVSQNPRHKITKRGQNVTFRCDPISEHNRLYWYRQTLGQGPEFLTYFQNEAQLEKSRLLSDRFSAERPKGSFSTLEIQRTEQGDSAMYLCASSLVSRTGYGNQPQHFGDGTRLSIL.

The chain links TRBV6-2 or TRBV6-3 to TRBJ1-2; no definite D call. Trimming cost V 6 bases and J 3 bases, with 17 bases left between them. Per germline, CDR1 MNHEY and CDR2 SVGEGT. This CDR3 spans 15 amino acids. The DNA of the CDR3 is TGTGCCAGCAGCCCCCGTAAGGGTGAGCACTATGGCTACACCTTC. Residues: CASSPRKGEHYGYTF.

V usage is TRBV24-1 and J usage is TRBJ2-2, with D perhaps being TRBD1 or TRBD2 (5 bases each). V was pared by 3 bases and J by 2 bases, with 12 bases between. Germline V gene sequence: CDR1 KGHDR, CDR2 SFDVKD. This CDR3 comprises 16 residues. CDR3 in DNA: TGTGCCACCAGTGATCCGTATGGGGGAAACACCGGGGAGCTGTTTTTT. It yields the protein CATSDPYGGNTGELFF.

The chain uses TRBV2 and TRBJ1-5; 8 nucleotides agree with TRBD1. The germline V gene encodes CDR1 SNHLY and CDR2 FYNNEI. The V gene end was trimmed by 6 bases and the J gene end by 1 base; junction bases not matched to a gene: 5. There are 15 residues in the CDR3. CDR3 region: CASSVDRESNQPQHF. In DNA form, the CDR3 reads TGTGCCAGCAGCGTGGACAGGGAGAGCAATCAGCCCCAGCATTTT.

This clonotype was counted only a few times. V and J are TRBV30 and TRBJ2-7, with D possibly being TRBD1 (5 bases). CDR1 and CDR2 (germline): GTSNPN, SVGIG (reference sequence). Deletions cut 2 bases from V and 4 bases from J, with 12 bases between. This CDR3 comprises 13 residues. CDR3 sequence: CAWSRGSRYEQYF. As DNA, the CDR3 is TGTGCCTGGAGTAGGGGTTCAAGGTACGAGCAGTACTTC. The full variable domain, in which reference TRBV30 and TRBJ2-7 provide the parts outside the CDR3, is SQTIHQWPATLVQPVGSPLSLECTVEGTSNPNLYWYRQAAGRGLQLLFYSVGIGQISSEVPQNLSASRPQDRQFILSSKKLLLSDSGFYLCAWSRGSRYEQYFGPGTRLTVT.

The rearrangement uses TRBV5-6 and TRBJ2-7, with 13 bases aligning to TRBD2. The germline CDR1 and CDR2 sequences are SGHDT and YYEEEE. The CDR3 loop spans 17 amino acids. Trimming removed 3 bases from V and 5 bases from J; junction bases left unmatched: 11. This CDR3 reads CASSSPGLAGVGNEQYF. CDR3 nucleotides: TGTGCCAGCAGCTCCCCCGGACTAGCGGGAGTCGGAAACGAGCAGTACTTC.

This chain uses TRBV7-6 with TRBJ1-1; maybe TRBD1 (5 bases). Germline V gene lookup returns CDR1 SGHVS and CDR2 FNYEAQ. The CDR3 loop spans 15 amino acids. Trimming pared 1 base from V and 3 bases from J, leaving 12 bases between. Here the CDR3 DNA reads TGTGCCAGCAGCTTAGGCTGGGGGGAGGACACTGAAGCTTTCTTT. Translated, it gives CASSLGWGEDTEAFF.

CDR3 loop: CSARDPEWYGYTF. The CDR3 DNA sequence: TGCAGTGCTAGAGATCCGGAATGGTATGGCTACACCTTC. The chain uses TRBV20-1 and TRBJ1-2; D not certain. The CDR3 has 13 residues. Germline V lookup: CDR1 DFQATT, CDR2 SNEGSKA (reference sequence). Trimming shortened V by 0 bases and J by 5 bases, and 10 bases separated the two germline ends.

V and J are TRBV6-5 and TRBJ2-7, with 10 bases lining up with TRBD1. V dropped 0 bases and J dropped 3; count of bases not matched to a gene: 2. Germline CDR1 and CDR2: MNHEY and SVGAGI. CDR3 length equals 15 residues. The CDR3 nucleotides read TGTGCCAGCAGTTACTCGGACAGGGGGATCTACGAGCAGTACTTC. Its translation: CASSYSDRGIYEQYF.

The CDR3 sequence is CASSPVLANSYEQYF. The CDR3 bases are TGCGCCAGCAGCCCGGTGTTAGCGAATTCCTACGAGCAGTACTTC. The genes are TRBV5-1 and TRBJ2-7, with a possible D match to TRBD2 (5 bases). V lost 4 bases, J lost 1 base, and 15 bases lay in between. From germline, CDR1 is SGHRS and CDR2 YFSETQ. There are 15 residues in the CDR3.

V usage is TRBV27 and J usage is TRBJ2-7; D might be TRBD1 (6 bases). In germline, CDR1 is MNHEY, CDR2 SMNVEV (reference sequence). The CDR3 has 14 residues. Trimming took 7 bases from V and 0 from J, leaving 13 bases between them. CDR3 sequence (DNA): TGTGCCAGCAACTCGGTAGGGGGCTCCTACGAGCAGTACTTC. It codes for CASNSVGGSYEQYF.

The rearrangement joins TRBV5-4 to TRBJ2-7; the match to TRBD1 covers 11 bases. V lost 0 bases, J lost 3 bases, and 5 bases stayed unmatched. The CDR3 has 16 amino acids. Germline V lookup: CDR1 SGHNT, CDR2 YYREEE (reference sequence). CDR3 sequence: CASSLGPGTGGYEQYF. The CDR3 region has the DNA TGTGCCAGCAGCTTGGGGCCCGGGACAGGGGGCTACGAGCAGTACTTC.

V usage is TRBV27 and J usage is TRBJ1-2, with TRBD1 matching 10 bases. This CDR3 region has 16 residues. Germline assignment: CDR1 MNHEY and CDR2 SMNVEV (reference sequence). With 4 bases clipped from V and 5 bases from J, the junction kept 10 bases outside the gene matches. CDR3 region: CASSSRGQGFRYGYTF. Here the CDR3 DNA reads TGTGCCAGCAGTTCCAGGGGACAGGGGTTTCGGTATGGCTACACCTTC.

The J gene is TRBJ2-2, the V gene TRBV4-3; 8 nucleotides agree with TRBD2. With 1 base clipped from V and 1 base from J, the junction kept 11 bases outside the gene matches. Germline V gives CDR1 LGHNA, CDR2 YSLEER. The CDR3 runs 19 residues. The DNA for the CDR3 is TGCGCCAGCAGCCAAGGGCTAGCGGGCGTATACAGGAACACCGGGGAGCTGTTTTTT. Encoded protein: CASSQGLAGVYRNTGELFF.

The V gene is TRBV12-3 or TRBV12-4, the J gene TRBJ1-1; 9 bases agree with TRBD1. The junction had 5 bases not matched to a gene; V was cut back by 6 bases and J by 3 bases. The CDR3 covers 14 residues. The CDR3 bases are TGTGCCAGCAGACGGGACAGGGAAGACACTGAAGCTTTCTTT. It yields the protein CASRRDREDTEAFF.

The rearrangement uses TRBV27 and TRBJ2-7; TRBD2 matches at 7 bases. The CDR3 runs 13 residues. With V trimmed by 5 bases and J by 1 base, 2 bases remained unmatched. Germline assignment: CDR1 MNHEY and CDR2 SMNVEV (reference sequence). CDR3 residues: CASSQGGSYEQYF. CDR3 in DNA: TGTGCCAGCAGTCAGGGAGGGTCCTACGAGCAGTACTTC.

V gene TRBV5-1 combines with J gene TRBJ2-7; D ambiguous. The CDR3 runs 13 residues. Trimming shortened V by 2 bases and J by 3 bases, and 9 bases separated the two germline ends. Germline CDR1 reads SGHRS; CDR2 reads YFSETQ. The CDR3 nucleotides are TGCGCCAGCAGCTTCTCCAGTGGCTACGAGCAGTACTTC. Protein product: CASSFSSGYEQYF. Supplemented by reference TRBV5-1 and TRBJ2-7, the full variable domain reads KAGVTQTPRYLIKTRGQQVTLSCSPISGHRSVSWYQQTPGQGLQFLFEYFSETQRNKGNFPGRFSGRQFSNSRSEMNVSTLELGDSALYLCASSFSSGYEQYFGPGTRLTVT.

V usage is TRBV27 and J usage is TRBJ2-1, with D unclear. The CDR3 runs 12 residues. The V end was cut by 2 bases, the J end by 8 bases, with 7 bases between. The germline CDR1 and CDR2 sequences are MNHEY and SMNVEV (reference sequence). CDR3: CASSLNGYEQFF. The CDR3 region has the DNA TGTGCCAGCAGTTTAAATGGTTATGAGCAGTTCTTC.

The chain employs TRBV29-1 and TRBJ2-3; 9 bases agree with TRBD2. CDR3 size: 14 residues. In germline, CDR1 is SQVTM, CDR2 ANQGSEA. With 4 bases clipped from V and 2 bases from J, the junction kept 4 bases outside the gene matches. The CDR3 reads CSVGAGGSTDTQYF. The CDR3 coding sequence is TGCAGCGTTGGAGCGGGGGGTTCCACAGATACGCAGTATTTT.

The rearrangement uses TRBV5-1 and TRBJ2-2, with TRBD1 matching over 9 bases. The CDR3 totals 16 residues. Germline V gives CDR1 SGHRS, CDR2 YFSETQ. Trimming at V came to 0 bases and at J to 7 bases, leaving 7 bases not matched to a gene. Here the CDR3 reads CASSLVEQGAIGELFF. CDR3 nucleotide sequence: TGCGCCAGCAGCTTGGTCGAACAGGGGGCGATCGGGGAGCTGTTTTTT.

The chain combines TRBV7-2 with TRBJ2-7; D not certain. CDR3 length: 14 residues. Germline lookup yields CDR1 SGHTA and CDR2 FQGNSA. The germline V and J ends were trimmed by 3 bases and 3 bases, with 12 bases remaining between them. CDR3 sequence (DNA): TGTGCCAGCAGCTTGAGCCCGACGGGCTACGAGCAGTACTTC. Its translation: CASSLSPTGYEQYF.

The chain joins TRBV6-6 to TRBJ1-2; D gene ambiguous. The CDR3 contains 14 residues. CDR1 MNHNY and CDR2 SVGAGI come from the germline V gene (reference sequence). V lost 10 bases and J 1 base, leaving 16 bases between the germline ends. The DNA for the CDR3 is TGTGCCATCGCAGCCGGGCAGTATAACTATGGCTACACCTTC. Translation: CAIAAGQYNYGYTF.